This T cell receptor (beta chain) appears in the sequencing data of a study of blood T cell repertoires in COVID-19. The method was immunoSEQ multiplex PCR; TCRdb's version includes in-frame clones alone and lacks a portion of them. Among 61,000 or so clones, more than 60% were seen once, and the ten largest hold 5.5% to 7%. This CDR3 contains 18 residues. Germline CDR1 is MGHRA and CDR2 is YSYEKL. Trimming removed 1 base from V and 2 bases from J; junction bases left unmatched: 10. This receptor was identified in a woman in her 70s with acute or convalescent COVID-19. The material sequenced was peripheral blood. This chain uses TRBV4-1 with TRBJ2-7, with TRBD2 identical over 11 bases. The CDR3 DNA is TGCGCCAGCAGCCAAGTGATGATTACTAGCGGGGGTACCTACGAGCAGTACTTC. As protein: CASSQVMITSGGTYEQYF.